This passage covers 2 T cell receptor beta chains from one sample sequenced in a study of CD8+ T cells in alopecia areata. RNA was extracted and reverse transcribed into cDNA as the sequencing template. TCRdb's copy holds only in-frame clones and misses some; the assay was immunoSEQ multiplex PCR. Among about 260,000 clones listed, about 62% were seen once. Described treatment: oral pan-JAK inhibitor, 5-10 mg twice daily. This material consisted of CD4+ T cells sorted from blood, taken between weeks 51 and 52, from a patient treated with tofacitinib. The receptors derive from a human donor with alopecia areata.

This chain connects TRBV6-5 to TRBJ1-6; unclear D gene. The CDR3 contains 16 residues. Trimming left V 4 bases short and J 5 bases short, with 15 bases between. Germline V gene sequence: CDR1 MNHEY, CDR2 SVGAGI. The CDR3 protein is CASSFADDLNNSPLHF. The CDR3 DNA follows: TGTGCCAGCAGTTTCGCGGACGATCTCAATAATTCACCCCTCCACTTT.

Points on this clone: The sample holds other DNA sequences that translate to the same CDR3. The chain couples TRBV14 to TRBJ2-3; 9 nucleotides match TRBD2. The CDR3 covers 15 residues. Unmatched junction bases numbered 1, after V lost 1 base and J lost 2 bases. Germline V gene data show CDR1 as SGHDN and CDR2 as FVKESK. In nucleotides, the CDR3 is TGTGCCAGCAGCCAAGTAGCGGGGGCCACAGATACGCAGTATTTT. Protein sequence: CASSQVAGATDTQYF.